This T cell receptor beta chain comes out of a study of blood T cell repertoires in COVID-19. On the study more broadly: There were acute and convalescent COVID-19 samples, and they came from the United States, Italy and Spain. PBMCs, B-cell-depleted T cells, or T cells provided the cDNA or gDNA that made up the material.

Germline values: CDR1 LNHDA, CDR2 SQIVND (reference sequence). This CDR3 region has 18 residues. Trimming left V 5 bases short and J 0 bases short, with 17 bases between. Per the study methods: For nucleated cells, counts were estimated from reference gene primer amplification. Profiling relied on immunoSEQ multiplex PCR, and the TCRdb table lists in-frame clones only, not all of them. The DNA gave D and trimming, while V, J and clone size come from that table. This sample has 150,000 to 200,000 clones; about 86% occur once, and the top ten carry around 0.99%. This receptor was taken from a man aged 18 to 35 with acute or convalescent COVID-19. The chain recombines TRBV19 with TRBJ2-6, with no clear D. The sample taken for sequencing was peripheral blood. This chain's CDR3 is CASSLKGGSSSGANVLTF. CDR3 nucleotide sequence: TGTGCCAGTAGTCTAAAAGGTGGATCTAGCTCTGGGGCCAACGTCCTGACTTTC.